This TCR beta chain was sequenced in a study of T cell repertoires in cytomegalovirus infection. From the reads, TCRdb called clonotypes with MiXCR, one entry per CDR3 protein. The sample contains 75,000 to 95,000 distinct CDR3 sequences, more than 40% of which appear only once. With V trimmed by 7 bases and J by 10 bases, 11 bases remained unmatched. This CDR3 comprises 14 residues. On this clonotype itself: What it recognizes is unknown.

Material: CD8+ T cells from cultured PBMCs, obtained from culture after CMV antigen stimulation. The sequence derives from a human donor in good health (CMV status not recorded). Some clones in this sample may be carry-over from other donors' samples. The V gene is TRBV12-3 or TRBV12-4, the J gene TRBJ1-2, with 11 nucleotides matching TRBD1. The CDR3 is CASTLGQGAEDYTF. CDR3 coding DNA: TGTGCCAGCACCCTAGGACAGGGGGCGGAGGACTACACCTTC.